This T cell receptor (beta chain) was sequenced in a study of T-cell reconstitution after alpha-beta-depleted transplantation in children. There are a few counts of this clonotype. The authors prepared the TCRbeta library with unique molecular identifiers. Via MiXCR, TCRdb re-called the PCR reads, giving one row per CDR3 protein. The table has about 980,000 distinct CDR3 sequences, 25% to 35% seen once. Germline V lookup: CDR1 MGHDK, CDR2 SYGVNS. V lost 5 bases and J 3 bases, leaving 20 bases between the germline ends. The CDR3 is made up of 16 amino acids. The sequencing used PBMCs, mostly from graft donor cells, collected 360 days after TCRalphabeta/CD19-depleted stem cell transplant. The source of this sequence is a boy less than two years old who had a stem cell transplant for SCID, so the T cells may come from the graft donor. This chain links TRBV25-1 with TRBJ2-7; possibly TRBD1 or TRBD2 for D (6 bases each). CDR3 protein: CASSPRGTRGVYEQYF. As DNA, the CDR3 is TGTGCCAGCAGTCCACGAGGGACAAGGGGGGTCTACGAGCAGTACTTC.